The 17 T cell receptor beta chains below come from one sample, sequenced in a study of CD8+ T cells in alopecia areata (dated by TCRdb to 2017 to 2018). Library construction relied on the immunoSEQ multiplex PCR assay. To provide template for TCR sequencing, every sample had RNA extracted and reverse transcribed into cDNA. TCRdb obtained this table from immuneACCESS and retained in-frame rearrangements with V and J assigned. These tables miss some clones; where compared with another copy, unresolved V genes account for less than half of the shortfall, and the remainder is unexplained. The table for this sample lists 34,000 or so clones; less than 70% of them were counted only once. The ten largest account for around 43% of the sample. The source material was NKG2D-high CD8+ T cells sorted from blood. The cell subset or site label of this sample denotes: sorted CD8+ NKG2D-high blood T cells. These receptors all come from a human donor with alopecia areata.

This rearrangement joins TRBV7-8 to TRBJ1-6; no clear D. The CDR3 spans 13 residues. Germline V lookup: CDR1 SGHVS, CDR2 FQNEAQ. With 3 bases removed from V and 6 bases from J, the gap between germline ends came to 6 bases. The CDR3 is CASSFDFNSPLHF. Written as DNA, the CDR3 is TGTGCCAGCAGCTTCGACTTTAATTCACCCCTCCACTTT.

This clone came up a few times. This rearrangement joins TRBV7-9 to TRBJ2-3; 9 nucleotides align to TRBD2. The V gene end was trimmed by 1 base and the J gene end by 1 base; junction bases not matched to a gene: 0. The CDR3 has 15 residues. Looked up from germline, CDR1 is SEHNR and CDR2 is FQNEAQ (reference sequence). This CDR3 is CASSLGLAGTDTQYF. CDR3 nucleotides: TGTGCCAGCAGCTTAGGACTAGCGGGCACAGATACGCAGTATTTT.

This chain uses TRBV29-1 with TRBJ2-2; D is possibly TRBD1 (5 bases). The V end was cut by 8 bases, the J end by 3 bases, with 16 bases between. CDR1 SQVTM and CDR2 ANQGSEA come from the germline V gene. The CDR3 runs 14 residues. This CDR3 reads CSTADSAYTGELFF. The CDR3 DNA reads TGCAGCACTGCAGACAGCGCCTACACCGGGGAGCTGTTTTTT.

The gene calls are TRBV27 and TRBJ2-1, with 7 bases aligning to TRBD2. Germline CDR1 MNHEY, CDR2 SMNVEV (reference sequence). The CDR3 loop spans 17 amino acids. V was pared by 3 bases and J by 0 bases, with 8 bases of the junction left unmatched. The CDR3 sequence: CASSLASGQSSYNEQFF. CDR3 sequence (DNA): TGTGCCAGCAGTTTGGCTAGCGGCCAGAGCTCCTACAATGAGCAGTTCTTC.

In this sample, this clone turned up a few times. The chain uses TRBV28 and TRBJ2-5, with TRBD2 as a possible D gene (5 bases). The germline V and J ends were trimmed by 7 bases and 1 base, with 10 bases remaining between them. Germline V CDR1 and CDR2: MDHEN, SYDVKM. The CDR3 sequence is 13 residues long. CDR3 coding DNA: TGTGCCAGCAAACCCGGGATCCAAGAGACCCAGTACTTC. It yields the protein CASKPGIQETQYF.

The V gene is TRBV7-9, the J gene TRBJ2-7; D is unclear. Germline assignment: CDR1 SEHNR and CDR2 FQNEAQ (reference sequence). This CDR3 contains 13 residues. The ends were cut back, 6 bases at V and 1 base at J, with 10 bases in the middle. In DNA, the CDR3 is TGTGCCAGCAGTCCCGCAGCGTCCTACGAGCAGTACTTC. Protein sequence: CASSPAASYEQYF. Together with reference TRBV7-9 and TRBJ2-7, the CDR3 gives the full variable domain: DTGVSQNPRHKITKRGQNVTFRCDPISEHNRLYWYRQTLGQGPEFLTYFQNEAQLEKSRLLSDRFSAERPKGSFSTLEIQRTEQGDSAMYLCASSPAASYEQYFGPGTRLTVT.

The sample holds a few counts of this clone. The chain recombines TRBV21-1 with TRBJ2-7; TRBD2, as called in the table, went unchecked against the DNA. TRBV21-1 is termed a pseudogene. This CDR3 is 15 amino acids long. In DNA, the CDR3 is TGTGCCAGCACCCTAGCGGGAATAACATCCTACGAGCAGTACTTC. This sequence encodes CASTLAGITSYEQYF.

V gene TRBV7-9 combines with J gene TRBJ1-1; no reliable D call. This CDR3 has 12 amino acids. The V end lost 6 bases, the J end lost 5 bases, and 10 bases lay between the germline ends. Per germline, CDR1 SEHNR and CDR2 FQNEAQ (reference sequence). The CDR3 loop is CASREGVTEAFF. CDR3 bases: TGTGCCAGCAGGGAGGGAGTAACTGAAGCTTTCTTT.

The chain uses TRBV5-4 and TRBJ1-6; no reliable D call. The length of the CDR3 is 13 residues. V was clipped by 5 bases and J by 7 bases, with 10 bases between them. In germline, CDR1 is SGHNT, CDR2 YYREEE (reference sequence). The CDR3 loop is CASSPNENSPLHF. The CDR3, as DNA: TGTGCCAGCAGTCCTAACGAGAATTCACCCCTCCACTTT.

The chain has TRBV7-2 and TRBJ1-2; D remains ambiguous. Trimming stripped 5 bases from V and 6 bases from J, with 10 bases between. Germline lookup yields CDR1 SGHTA and CDR2 FQGNSA. CDR3 length: 12 residues. In DNA, the CDR3 is TGTGCCAGCAGCGGCAGATCAGATGGCTACACCTTC. This gives the protein CASSGRSDGYTF.

The chain employs TRBV19 and TRBJ2-2, with a possible D match to TRBD2 (5 bases). The CDR3 runs 15 residues. V was clipped by 5 bases and J by 6 bases, with 16 bases between them. Germline-derived CDR1 and CDR2 are LNHDA and SQIVND (reference sequence). CDR3 nucleotide sequence: TGTGCCAGTAGTTTCCAAGAGAGGGTCGCCGGGGAGCTGTTTTTT. It specifies CASSFQERVAGELFF.

The chain couples TRBV5-1 to TRBJ2-2; 9 bases line up with TRBD2. This CDR3 has 21 amino acids. With 1 base clipped from V and 2 bases from J, the junction kept 18 bases outside the gene matches. Germline-derived CDR1 and CDR2 are SGHRS and YFSETQ. CDR3 sequence (DNA): TGCGCCAGCAGCTTGAAAAGGACAGGAGACTCTAGCGGGACTAACACCGGGGAGCTGTTTTTT. Amino acids: CASSLKRTGDSSGTNTGELFF. The whole variable domain, filled in from reference TRBV5-1 and TRBJ2-2, reads KAGVTQTPRYLIKTRGQQVTLSCSPISGHRSVSWYQQTPGQGLQFLFEYFSETQRNKGNFPGRFSGRQFSNSRSEMNVSTLELGDSALYLCASSLKRTGDSSGTNTGELFFGEGSRLTVL.

This clone rates as medium-sized. This chain joins TRBV19 and TRBJ2-3; TRBD2 aligns across 9 bases. V was clipped by 5 bases and J by 4 bases; unmatched bases: 7. The CDR3 spans 15 residues. Germline CDR1 is LNHDA and CDR2 is SQIVND (reference sequence). The CDR3 region has the DNA TGTGCCAGTAGTTCGCAGCGGGAGGTGGCAGATACGCAGTATTTT. Its translation: CASSSQREVADTQYF.

The chain joins TRBV7-9 to TRBJ1-5; tentatively, D is TRBD1 (5 bases). Germline V lookup: CDR1 SEHNR, CDR2 FQNEAQ (reference sequence). V dropped 4 bases and J dropped 2 bases, with 15 bases sitting between them. The CDR3 totals 16 residues. The CDR3 nucleotides read TGTGCCAGCAGCTCCTCGTGGGGCCCAGGCAATCAGCCCCAGCATTTT. This codes for CASSSSWGPGNQPQHF. Together with reference TRBV7-9 and TRBJ1-5, the CDR3 gives the full variable domain: DTGVSQNPRHKITKRGQNVTFRCDPISEHNRLYWYRQTLGQGPEFLTYFQNEAQLEKSRLLSDRFSAERPKGSFSTLEIQRTEQGDSAMYLCASSSSWGPGNQPQHFGDGTRLSIL.

The V and J genes are TRBV6-1 and TRBJ2-7; possibly TRBD1 or TRBD2 for D (5 bases each). This CDR3 is built from 15 residues. Trimming removed 2 bases at V and 0 bases at J, with 11 bases between. The germline V gene encodes CDR1 MNHNS and CDR2 SASEGT. The chain's CDR3 is CASSEWGFDSYEQYF. The CDR3 coding sequence is TGTGCCAGCAGTGAATGGGGGTTTGACTCCTACGAGCAGTACTTC.

V and J are TRBV4-3 and TRBJ2-7; D may be TRBD1 or TRBD2 (6 bases each). CDR3 length: 15 amino acids. V lost 0 bases to trimming and J lost 6 bases, with 15 bases between them. Germline V gene sequence: CDR1 LGHNA, CDR2 YSLEER. CDR3 in DNA: TGCGCCAGCAGCCAAGATCTATGGGGGGCGGGCGAGCAGTACTTC. As protein: CASSQDLWGAGEQYF.

The rearrangement joins TRBV4-1 to TRBJ2-1; no firm D call. The V and J ends lost 4 bases and 7 bases respectively, with 8 bases between them. The germline V gene encodes CDR1 MGHRA and CDR2 YSYEKL. CDR3 length: 12 amino acids. The CDR3 DNA follows: TGCGCCAGCAGCCCTTTAGGGAATGAGCAGTTCTTC. The encoded protein is CASSPLGNEQFF.